This T cell receptor (beta chain) was sequenced during a study of response to subunit inactivated influenza vaccine. The study's findings and limits: After each seasonal influenza vaccination, few new T cells are recruited, the authors suggested.

TCRdb itself ran the RT-PCR reads through MiXCR, one entry per CDR3 protein. The table has 500,000 or so distinct CDR3 sequences, approximately 11% seen once. CDR3 length: 14 residues. Trimming left V 5 bases short and J 1 base short, with 12 bases between. Per the germline V gene, CDR1 is SGHKS and CDR2 is YYEKEE (reference sequence). Remarks on this clonotype: Its antigen is not known.

The chain recombines TRBV5-5 with TRBJ1-1, with D possibly TRBD1 on 6 matching bases. The sample in question was PBMCs from blood, obtained roughly 47 days after vaccination. The sequence derives from a man aged 45-65 years who received an inactivated influenza vaccine. CDR3: CASRPGTSNTEAFF. The CDR3 DNA sequence: TGTGCCAGCAGACCAGGGACATCGAACACTGAAGCTTTCTTT.